These 18 T cell receptor beta chains originate from one sample sequenced in a study of low-dose radiotherapy and immunotherapy resistance in tumors. Time point meaning: before trial treatment. With a constant-region primer and a V-primer adapter, TCRs were subjected to roughly 18 PCR cycles of amplification. TCRdb recomputed calls from the reads with MiXCR, one row per CDR3 protein. The repertoire has about 50,000 distinct CDR3 sequences, roughly 10% of them found once; the top ten carry approximately 6.2%. This material consisted of PBMCs, taken before treatment. The origin of the receptors is a female donor with ovarian cancer.

Regarding this clonotype: A junction end diverges from the germline sequence, so it may reflect a read error. This rearrangement joins TRBV12-3 or TRBV12-4 to TRBJ2-2, with 8 bases fitting TRBD1. The CDR3 length is 16 residues. The CDR3 DNA reads TGTGCCAGCAGTACCCCCACAGGGGGGAACACCGGGGAGCTGTTTTTC. Protein product: CASSTPTGGNTGELFF.

This clonotype has a count of ten or more. The chain combines TRBV7-9 with TRBJ1-4, with a weak D call TRBD1 (6 bases). The CDR3 spans 13 residues. Germline V CDR1 and CDR2: SEHNR, FQNEAQ (reference sequence). With 5 bases removed from V and 8 bases from J, the gap between germline ends came to 12 bases. CDR3 residues: CASSPGAREKLFF. The CDR3, as DNA: TGTGCCAGCAGCCCAGGGGCCAGGGAAAAACTGTTTTTT.

This clonotype was recorded many times. In DNA form, the CDR3 reads TGCAGCGTTTTAGGGATACAGGGGGCGATAAATGAGCAGTTCTTC. Encoded protein: CSVLGIQGAINEQFF. The rearrangement links TRBV29-1 to TRBJ2-1, with 9 positions matching TRBD1. CDR1 is SQVTM and CDR2 is ANQGSEA in the germline V gene. Germline trimming cut 5 bases from V and 7 bases from J; bases unmatched to any gene: 12. This CDR3 comprises 15 residues.

This clonotype was detected many times. The gene calls are TRBV3-1 and TRBJ2-3, with 8 positions matching TRBD2. In germline, CDR1 is LGHDT, CDR2 YNNKEL (reference sequence). The ends lost 5 bases at V and 5 bases at J; junction bases unmatched: 12. CDR3 length equals 16 residues. This chain's CDR3 is CASSNFGTRGEDTQYF. In nucleotides, the CDR3 is TGTGCCAGCAGCAACTTTGGGACTAGGGGTGAAGATACGCAGTATTTT.

Ten or more counts support this clonotype. This sequence joins TRBV7-2 and TRBJ1-1; possible D gene TRBD1, 5 bases. Germline loops: CDR1 SGHTA, CDR2 FQGNSA. This CDR3 spans 14 amino acids. Trimming took off 8 bases at V and 3 bases at J, with 16 bases between the two ends. CDR3 sequence: CASDERRGYTEAFF. The DNA for the CDR3 is TGTGCCAGCGACGAACGTCGGGGGTACACTGAAGCTTTCTTT.

This clonotype was observed many times. This chain links TRBV5-1 with TRBJ1-1, with TRBD1 matching over 11 bases. The V gene end was trimmed by 2 bases and the J gene end by 4 bases; junction bases not matched to a gene: 7. This CDR3 spans 16 amino acids. CDR1 is SGHRS and CDR2 is YFSETQ in the germline V gene. The CDR3 DNA reads as TGCGCCAGCAGCTTCCACGGACAGGGGGCGGGCACTGAAGCTTTCTTT. Residues: CASSFHGQGAGTEAFF.

This clonotype was recorded many times. This chain connects TRBV30 to TRBJ2-3; possible D gene TRBD2, 5 bases. V gave up 5 bases and J gave up 6 bases, with 12 bases separating them. The CDR3 contains 12 residues. Germline V CDR1 and CDR2: GTSNPN, SVGIG (reference sequence). CDR3 nucleotide sequence: TGTGCCTGGCGCACCTCGGGGGATACGCAGTATTTT. Translating gives CAWRTSGDTQYF.

This clonotype was seen repeatedly, ten times or more. The germline gene is not matched at one end of the junction; a read error may be the cause. J is TRBJ2-7 and V is TRBV6-5; possibly TRBD1 for D (6 bases). The CDR3 has 14 amino acids. The germline V gene has CDR1 MNHEY and CDR2 SVGAGI. The CDR3 sequence is CASHPGANSYEHYF. The CDR3 DNA reads TGTGCCAGCCACCCAGGGGCGAACTCCTACGAGCATTACTTC.

This clonotype has at least ten counts. The gene calls are TRBV28 and TRBJ1-2, with 7 bases identical to TRBD1. The CDR3 sequence is 13 residues long. Germline assignment: CDR1 MDHEN and CDR2 SYDVKM. The ends lost 2 bases at V and 4 bases at J; junction bases unmatched: 1. The CDR3: CASSLQGGYGYTF. Here the CDR3 DNA reads TGTGCCAGCAGTTTACAGGGGGGCTATGGCTACACCTTC.

The table lists this clonotype with many counts. This chain joins TRBV6-2 or TRBV6-3 and TRBJ2-3, with 8 bases aligning to TRBD2. Germline CDR1 reads MNHEY; CDR2 reads SVGEGT. Losses at the gene ends were 2 bases for V and 4 bases for J; bases not matched to a gene: 14. The CDR3 has 18 amino acids. The CDR3 DNA reads TGTGCCAGCAGTTACGGATTTGGCGAAGCGGGGGCGGCAGATACGCAGTATTTT. The encoded protein is CASSYGFGEAGAADTQYF.

This clonotype was seen repeatedly, ten times or more. The rearrangement joins TRBV7-9 to TRBJ2-2; D perhaps matches TRBD2 (7 bases). Germline V gene data show CDR1 as SEHNR and CDR2 as FQNEAQ (reference sequence). Trimming left V 5 bases short and J 7 bases short, with 14 bases between. CDR3 size: 14 residues. CDR3 region: CASSTSGGGGELFF. As DNA, the CDR3 is TGTGCCAGCAGCACTTCGGGGGGCGGCGGGGAGCTGTTTTTT.

At least ten counts were recorded for this clonotype. CDR3 coding DNA: TGCGCCAGCAGCTTGGAGGGGGCATCGTACAATGAGCAGTTCTTC. Encoded protein: CASSLEGASYNEQFF. V is TRBV5-1 and J is TRBJ2-1, with 7 bases identical to TRBD1. Germline values: CDR1 SGHRS, CDR2 YFSETQ. V lost 0 bases and J lost 4; bases outside the gene matches: 4. The CDR3 has 15 amino acids.

The table lists this clonotype with many counts. The gene calls are TRBV25-1 and TRBJ1-2; no firm D call. Trimming removed 4 bases at V and 9 bases at J, with 12 bases between. Germline CDR1 MGHDK, CDR2 SYGVNS. The CDR3 spans 12 residues. For the CDR3, the DNA is TGTGCCAGCAGTGTGATGGGGAAAAGCTACACCTTC. This encodes CASSVMGKSYTF.

This clonotype was seen ten or more times. V and J are TRBV27 and TRBJ1-2; 7 nucleotides agree with TRBD1. The V gene's germline CDR1 is MNHEY and CDR2 SMNVEV (reference sequence). This CDR3 contains 14 residues. V lost 4 bases to trimming and J lost 4 bases; unmatched junction nucleotides: 6. This chain's CDR3 is CASSSGTALYGYTF. CDR3 nucleotides: TGTGCCAGCAGTTCCGGGACAGCCCTCTATGGCTACACCTTC.

In its sample, this clonotype was seen many times. V and J are TRBV29-1 and TRBJ2-7; 7 nucleotides agree with TRBD2. Per germline, CDR1 SQVTM and CDR2 ANQGSEA. V dropped 6 bases and J dropped 0; count of bases not matched to a gene: 11. This CDR3 is built from 15 residues. The CDR3 spells CSVLGGTGSSYEQYF. The CDR3 bases are TGCAGCGTCCTGGGGGGGACGGGGAGCTCCTACGAGCAGTACTTC.

This clonotype was observed many times. The rearrangement joins TRBV7-2 to TRBJ2-1; D call uncertain. Germline lookup yields CDR1 SGHTA and CDR2 FQGNSA. The CDR3 contains 12 residues. V lost 5 bases and J 9 bases, leaving 11 bases between the germline ends. CDR3 in DNA: TGTGCCAGCAGCCTTACCCACAGTGAGCAGTTCTTC. Translated, it gives CASSLTHSEQFF.

This clonotype occurred many times. This chain uses TRBV7-2 with TRBJ2-3, with 8 bases identical to TRBD1. The CDR3 has 15 amino acids. Losses at the gene ends were 6 bases for V and 4 bases for J; bases not matched to a gene: 9. CDR1 and CDR2 from the germline V gene are SGHTA and FQGNSA. The CDR3 is CASSFRRGRPDTQYF. The CDR3 nucleotides read TGTGCCAGCAGTTTTCGCAGGGGGCGCCCAGATACGCAGTATTTT.

In this sample, this clonotype turned up many times. The rearrangement links TRBV24-1 to TRBJ2-3; D is undetermined. The germline V gene has CDR1 KGHDR and CDR2 SFDVKD. Trimming took off 9 bases at V and 2 bases at J, with 14 bases between the two ends. This CDR3 is built from 14 residues. CDR3 sequence reads: CATGAGPTTDTQYF. The CDR3 DNA is TGTGCCACCGGTGCCGGACCCACCACAGATACGCAGTATTTT.